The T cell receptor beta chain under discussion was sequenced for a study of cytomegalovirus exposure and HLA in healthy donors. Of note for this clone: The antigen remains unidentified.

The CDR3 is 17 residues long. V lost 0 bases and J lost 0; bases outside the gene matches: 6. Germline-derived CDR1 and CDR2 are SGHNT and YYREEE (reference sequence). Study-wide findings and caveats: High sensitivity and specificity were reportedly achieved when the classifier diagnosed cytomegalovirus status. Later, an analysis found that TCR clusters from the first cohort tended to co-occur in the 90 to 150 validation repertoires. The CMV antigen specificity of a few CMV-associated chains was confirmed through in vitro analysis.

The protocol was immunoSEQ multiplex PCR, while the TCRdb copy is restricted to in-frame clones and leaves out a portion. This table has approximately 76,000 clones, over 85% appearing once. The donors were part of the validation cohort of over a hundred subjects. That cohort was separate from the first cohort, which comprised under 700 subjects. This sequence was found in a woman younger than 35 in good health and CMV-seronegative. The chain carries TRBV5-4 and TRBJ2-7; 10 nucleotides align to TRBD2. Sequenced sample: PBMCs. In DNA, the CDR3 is TGTGCCAGCAGCTTGGGGGTAGCGGGGGGTAGCTCCTACGAGCAGTACTTC. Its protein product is CASSLGVAGGSSYEQYF. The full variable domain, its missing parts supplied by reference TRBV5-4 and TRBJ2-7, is ETGVTQSPTHLIKTRGQQVTLRCSSQSGHNTVSWYQQALGQGPQFIFQYYREEENGRGNFPPRFSGLQFPNYSSELNVNALELDDSALYLCASSLGVAGGSSYEQYFGPGTRLTVT.